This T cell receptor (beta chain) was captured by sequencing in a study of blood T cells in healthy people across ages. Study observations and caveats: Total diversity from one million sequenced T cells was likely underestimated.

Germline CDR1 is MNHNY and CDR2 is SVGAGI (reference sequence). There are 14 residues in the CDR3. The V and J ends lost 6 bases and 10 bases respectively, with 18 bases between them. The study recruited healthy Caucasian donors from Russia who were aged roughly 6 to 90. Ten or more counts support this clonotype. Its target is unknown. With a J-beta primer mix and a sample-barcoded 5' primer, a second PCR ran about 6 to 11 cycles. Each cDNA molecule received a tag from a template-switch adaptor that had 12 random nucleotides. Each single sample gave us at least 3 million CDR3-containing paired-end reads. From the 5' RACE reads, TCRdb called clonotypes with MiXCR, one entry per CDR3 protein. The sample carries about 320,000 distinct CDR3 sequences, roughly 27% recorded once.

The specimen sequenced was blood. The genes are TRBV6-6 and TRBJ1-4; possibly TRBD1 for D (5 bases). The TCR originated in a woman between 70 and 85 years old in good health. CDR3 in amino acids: CASSSTAGMGKLFF. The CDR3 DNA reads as TGTGCCAGCAGCTCGACAGCTGGAATGGGAAAACTGTTTTTT.